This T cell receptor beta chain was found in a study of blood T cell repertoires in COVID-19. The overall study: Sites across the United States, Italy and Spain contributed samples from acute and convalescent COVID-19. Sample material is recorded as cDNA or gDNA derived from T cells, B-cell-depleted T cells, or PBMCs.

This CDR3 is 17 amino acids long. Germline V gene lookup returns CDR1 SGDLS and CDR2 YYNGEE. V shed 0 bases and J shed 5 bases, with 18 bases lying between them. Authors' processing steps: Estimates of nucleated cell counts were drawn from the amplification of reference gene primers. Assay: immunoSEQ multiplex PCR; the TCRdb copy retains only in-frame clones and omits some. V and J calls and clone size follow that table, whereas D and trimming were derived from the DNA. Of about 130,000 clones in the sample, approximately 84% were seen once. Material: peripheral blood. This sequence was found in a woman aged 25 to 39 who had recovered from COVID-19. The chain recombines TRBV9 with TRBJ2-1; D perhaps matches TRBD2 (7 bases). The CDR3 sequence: CASSVGRGAGKNNEQFF. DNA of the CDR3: TGTGCCAGCAGCGTAGGCCGGGGGGCGGGAAAAAACAATGAGCAGTTCTTC.